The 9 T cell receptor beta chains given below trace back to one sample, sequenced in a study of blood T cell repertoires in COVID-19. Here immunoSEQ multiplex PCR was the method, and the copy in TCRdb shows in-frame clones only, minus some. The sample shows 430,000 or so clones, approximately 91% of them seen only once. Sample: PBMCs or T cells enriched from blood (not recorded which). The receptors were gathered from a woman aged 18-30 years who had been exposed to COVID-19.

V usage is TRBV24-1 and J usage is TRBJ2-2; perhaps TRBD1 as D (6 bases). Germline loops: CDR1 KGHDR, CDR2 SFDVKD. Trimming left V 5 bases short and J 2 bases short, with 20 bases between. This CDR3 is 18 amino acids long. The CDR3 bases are TGTGCCACCAGTGGTGCCTCAACCGGCAGGGGCAACACCGGGGAGCTGTTTTTT. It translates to CATSGASTGRGNTGELFF.

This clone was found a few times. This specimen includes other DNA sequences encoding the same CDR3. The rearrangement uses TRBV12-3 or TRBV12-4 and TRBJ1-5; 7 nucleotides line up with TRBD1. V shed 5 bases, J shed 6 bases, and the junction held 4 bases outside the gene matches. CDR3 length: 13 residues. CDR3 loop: CASSPGGGQPQHF. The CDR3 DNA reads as TGTGCCAGCAGTCCAGGGGGTGGTCAGCCCCAGCATTTT.

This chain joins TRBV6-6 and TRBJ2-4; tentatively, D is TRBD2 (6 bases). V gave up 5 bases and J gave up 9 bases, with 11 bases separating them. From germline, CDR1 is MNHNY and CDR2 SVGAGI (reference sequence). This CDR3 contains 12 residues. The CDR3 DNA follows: TGTGCCAGCAGTGCGACTAGTGGCATTCAGTACTTC. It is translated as CASSATSGIQYF.

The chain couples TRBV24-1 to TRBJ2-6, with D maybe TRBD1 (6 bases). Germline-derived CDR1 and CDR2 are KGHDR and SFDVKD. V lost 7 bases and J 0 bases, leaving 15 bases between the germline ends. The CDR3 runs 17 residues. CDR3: CATSDGWDNSGANVLTF. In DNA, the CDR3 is TGTGCCACCAGCGACGGCTGGGACAACTCTGGGGCCAACGTCCTGACTTTC.

CDR3 bases: TGTGCCAGCAGCCCGAACACCCGCTATGGCTACACCTTC. Its protein is CASSPNTRYGYTF. This rearrangement joins TRBV3-1 (or the pseudogene TRBV3-2) to TRBJ1-2; D not resolved. The CDR3 is 13 amino acids. CDR1 is LGHDT, CDR2 YNNKEL, per germline (reference sequence). Trimming stripped 4 bases from V and 4 bases from J, with 10 bases between.

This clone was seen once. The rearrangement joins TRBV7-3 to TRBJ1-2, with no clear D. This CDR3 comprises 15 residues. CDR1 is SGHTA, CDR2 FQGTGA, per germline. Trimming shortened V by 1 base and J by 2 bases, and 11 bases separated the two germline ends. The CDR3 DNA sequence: TGTGCCAGCAGCTTAAACCCCGGTTCAAACTATGGCTACACCTTC. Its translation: CASSLNPGSNYGYTF.

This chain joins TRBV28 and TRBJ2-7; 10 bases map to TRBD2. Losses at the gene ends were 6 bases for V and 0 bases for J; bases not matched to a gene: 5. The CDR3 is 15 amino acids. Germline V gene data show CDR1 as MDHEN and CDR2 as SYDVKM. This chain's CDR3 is CASRFLAGVSYEQYF. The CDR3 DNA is TGTGCCAGCAGGTTTCTAGCGGGGGTCTCCTACGAGCAGTACTTC.

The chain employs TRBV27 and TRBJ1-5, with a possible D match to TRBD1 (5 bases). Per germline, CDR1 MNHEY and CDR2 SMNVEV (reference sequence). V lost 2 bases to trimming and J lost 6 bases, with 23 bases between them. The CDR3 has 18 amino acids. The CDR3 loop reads CASSLPPRAGLNTQPQHF. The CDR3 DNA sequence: TGTGCCAGCAGTTTACCTCCACGTGCGGGACTGAATACTCAGCCCCAGCATTTT.

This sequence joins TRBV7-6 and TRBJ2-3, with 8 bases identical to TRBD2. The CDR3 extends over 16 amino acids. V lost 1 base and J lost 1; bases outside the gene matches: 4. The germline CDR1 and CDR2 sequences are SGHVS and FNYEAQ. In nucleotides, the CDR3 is TGTGCCAGCAGCTTAGTGGCTAGCGGGCGCACAGATACGCAGTATTTT. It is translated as CASSLVASGRTDTQYF. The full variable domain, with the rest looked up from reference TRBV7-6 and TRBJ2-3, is GAGVSQSPRYKVTKRGQDVALRCDPISGHVSLYWYRQALGQGPEFLTYFNYEAQQDKSGLPNDRFSAERPEGSISTLTIQRTEQRDSAMYRCASSLVASGRTDTQYFGPGTRLTVL.